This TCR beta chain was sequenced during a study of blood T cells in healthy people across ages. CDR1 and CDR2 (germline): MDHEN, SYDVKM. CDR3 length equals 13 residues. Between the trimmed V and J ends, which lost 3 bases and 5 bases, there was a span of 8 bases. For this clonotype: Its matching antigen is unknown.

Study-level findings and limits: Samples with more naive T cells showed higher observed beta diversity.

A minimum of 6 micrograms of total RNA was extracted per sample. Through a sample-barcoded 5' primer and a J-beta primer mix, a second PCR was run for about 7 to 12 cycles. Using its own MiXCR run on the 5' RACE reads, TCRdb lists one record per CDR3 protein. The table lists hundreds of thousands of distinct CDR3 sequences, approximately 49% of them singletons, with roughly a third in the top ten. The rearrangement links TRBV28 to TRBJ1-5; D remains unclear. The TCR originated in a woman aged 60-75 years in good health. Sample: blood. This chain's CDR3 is CASSLIPDQPQHF. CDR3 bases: TGTGCCAGCAGTTTGATCCCTGATCAGCCCCAGCATTTT.